Included here is one T cell receptor beta chain sequence, with context. The time point here: newly diagnosed GD, antithyroid drugs for less than 3 months. The TCR library was made from RNA extracted from PBMCs. This record comes from a study of regulatory T cells in long-lasting Graves disease. Relying on iRepertoire HTBI primers and Arm-PCR of CDR3 regions, the team built TCR beta libraries. Via MiXCR, TCRdb re-called the multiplex PCR reads, giving one row per CDR3 protein. Of 450,000 to 650,000 distinct CDR3 sequences in the sample, 15% to 20% are singletons; the top ten hold 20% to 25%. The germline V gene has CDR1 WSHSY and CDR2 SAAADI. V lost 8 bases to trimming and J lost 5 bases, with 16 bases between them. This CDR3 is 14 amino acids long. These data were likewise used in another study, on T cells in Graves' hyperthyroidism and ophthalmopathy.

The specimen was peripheral blood mononuclear cells (PBMCs), collected at new diagnosis, from a patient treated with antithyroid drugs. This sequence joins TRBV10-2 and TRBJ2-1; perhaps D is TRBD1 or TRBD2 (6 bases each). The receptor's source is a woman aged 35 to 59 with Graves disease. CDR3 residues: CASVRRGIDNEQFF. For the CDR3, the DNA is TGCGCCAGCGTCAGGAGGGGGATCGACAATGAGCAGTTCTTC.